The 6 T cell receptor beta chains reported below all come from one sample, sequenced in a study of naive and memory T cell subsets. Ligated cDNA underwent four rounds of PCR with nested alpha and beta constant region primers and SP2. MiXCR, applied by TCRdb to the 5' RACE reads, yields one record per CDR3 protein. This repertoire shows roughly 60,000 distinct CDR3 sequences, around 7.3% found once; its top ten account for 8.5% to 10%. A UMI-containing oligonucleotide was joined by 3' ligation to the TCR cDNA template. These receptors originate from a male donor in good health.

Here the CDR3 DNA reads TGCGCCAGCAGCTTGAGGGCAGAGATCGCGAACACTGAAGCTTTCTTT. It is translated as CASSLRAEIANTEAFF. The V and J genes are TRBV5-1 and TRBJ1-1; D remains ambiguous. The length of the CDR3 is 16 residues. V was shortened by 1 base and J by 1 base, with 14 bases between the two germline ends. CDR1 SGHRS and CDR2 YFSETQ come from the germline V gene.

V is TRBV6-5 and J is TRBJ2-7; 9 positions agree with TRBD1. Losses at the gene ends were 0 bases for V and 5 bases for J; bases not matched to a gene: 5. The CDR3 runs 15 residues. Germline loops: CDR1 MNHEY, CDR2 SVGAGI. The CDR3 spells CASSYSGQGGHEQYF. The CDR3 nucleotides are TGTGCCAGCAGTTACTCGGGACAGGGTGGCCACGAGCAGTACTTC.

The gene calls are TRBV7-9 and TRBJ2-1; D possibly corresponds to TRBD1 (5 bases). V was shortened by 3 bases and J by 8 bases, with 8 bases between the two germline ends. CDR1 and CDR2 from the germline V gene are SEHNR and FQNEAQ (reference sequence). This CDR3 is built from 12 residues. The chain's CDR3 is CASSFRVHEQFF. In DNA, the CDR3 is TGTGCCAGCAGCTTCAGGGTACATGAGCAGTTCTTC.

This clonotype was found many times. V usage is TRBV6-2 or TRBV6-3 and J usage is TRBJ2-7; 9 bases are a match to TRBD1. The ends lost 2 bases at V and 5 bases at J; junction bases unmatched: 7. CDR1 MNHEY and CDR2 SVGEGT come from the germline V gene. The CDR3 totals 15 residues. The CDR3 sequence is CASSYPGQGWHEQYF. The DNA for the CDR3 is TGTGCCAGCAGTTACCCAGGACAGGGGTGGCACGAGCAGTACTTC.

This clonotype came up many times. The V and J genes are TRBV4-1 and TRBJ2-5; D perhaps matches TRBD1 (5 bases). The CDR3 sequence is 15 residues long. Trimming left V 2 bases short and J 2 bases short, with 12 bases between. CDR1 and CDR2 (germline): MGHRA, YSYEKL. As DNA, the CDR3 is TGCGCCAGCAGCCAACAGGGTGGAACTCAAGAGACCCAGTACTTC. Its protein product is CASSQQGGTQETQYF.

This clonotype was observed at least ten times. The CDR3 reads CASSAATDLYGYTF. The CDR3 nucleotides read TGTGCCAGCAGCGCCGCGACAGACTTATATGGCTACACCTTC. The chain has TRBV6-5 and TRBJ1-2; maybe TRBD1 (5 bases). Germline V gives CDR1 MNHEY, CDR2 SVGAGI. The CDR3 contains 14 residues. Trimming cost V 6 bases and J 5 bases, with 16 bases left between them.